This T cell receptor beta chain is from a study of control samples from healthy donors and cancer patients. V lost 0 bases and J lost 2; bases outside the gene matches: 8. CDR1 SGHKS and CDR2 YYEKEE come from the germline V gene (reference sequence). The CDR3 has 18 amino acids. Sequencing used immunoSEQ multiplex PCR; TCRdb keeps in-frame clones, though not all of them. Of around 68,000 clones in the sample, 65% to 85% were seen once. This sequence joins TRBV5-5 and TRBJ2-7, with 13 bases that match TRBD2. Sequenced input: blood. This sequence originates from a man in his sixties in good health. In nucleotides, the CDR3 is TGTGCCAGCAGCTTGGGACTAGCGGGAGGCCGCTTCACCTACGAGCAGTACTTC. Residues: CASSLGLAGGRFTYEQYF.